This T cell receptor (beta chain) was sequenced during a study of T cell responses to AZD1222 COVID-19 vaccine. The CDR3 length is 16 residues. Looked up from germline, CDR1 is SGHRS and CDR2 is YFSETQ. Trimming shortened V by 0 bases and J by 3 bases, and 12 bases separated the two germline ends. General observations from the study: Two AZD1222 administrations were followed by greater Spike-specific TCR breadth and depth. Unmutated variant regions reportedly attract nearly half of all spike-specific TCRs.

To note about this clone: Its antigen remains unknown.

Only in-frame clones appear in the TCRdb table, and some are missing; sequencing was by immunoSEQ multiplex PCR. The table includes about 130,000 clones, approximately 86% detected once. This chain joins TRBV5-1 and TRBJ2-2; D unclear. This sequence was found in an adult who received the AZD1222 COVID-19 vaccine. The sample in question was peripheral blood, obtained 28 days after the second AZD1222 dose. The CDR3 protein is CASSLGLSADTGELFF. The CDR3, as DNA: TGCGCCAGCAGCTTGGGGCTAAGCGCAGACACCGGGGAGCTGTTTTTT.